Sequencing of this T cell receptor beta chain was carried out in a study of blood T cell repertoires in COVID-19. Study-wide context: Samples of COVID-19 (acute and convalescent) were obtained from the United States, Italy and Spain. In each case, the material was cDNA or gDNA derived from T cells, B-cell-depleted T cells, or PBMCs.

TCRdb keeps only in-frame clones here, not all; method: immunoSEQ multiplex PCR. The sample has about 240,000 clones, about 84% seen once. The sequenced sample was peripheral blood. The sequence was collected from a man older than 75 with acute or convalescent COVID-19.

This CDR3 is CASSYAGQYSNQPQHF. The DNA for the CDR3 is TGTGCCAGCAGTTATGCAGGGCAATATAGCAATCAGCCCCAGCATTTT. The V call is TRBV2, the J call TRBJ1-5; D possibly corresponds to TRBD1 (5 bases). The CDR3 spans 16 residues. V lost 5 bases and J lost 0, with 14 bases in between. Germline assignment: CDR1 SNHLY and CDR2 FYNNEI.